The clone carrying this T cell receptor beta chain was seen many times. The antigen remains unidentified. Using constant-segment primers, 5'RACE produced TCR alpha and TCR beta cDNA libraries carrying sample barcodes and UMIs. TCRdb called the 5' RACE reads again in MiXCR, with one record for every CDR3 protein. The sample gives a few hundred thousand distinct CDR3 sequences, roughly 8% of which show up once; roughly 23% is in the top ten. Per germline, CDR1 LGHDT and CDR2 YNNKEL (reference sequence). CDR3 length: 15 amino acids. V shed 6 bases and J shed 5 bases, with 20 bases lying between them. The sample originates from a study of T-cell memory formation after mild COVID-19. Study-level information: Across donors, TCR clusters were largely donor specific.

Findings and caveats of the study: The study found contracting CD4+ clones mainly in CM and EM and contracting CD8+ clones in EMRA. Day 37-peaking second-wave clones had unconfirmed SARS-CoV-2 specificity.

The clonotype comes from a man between 18 and 29 years old who had mild COVID-19 (a few samples of this study predate the infection). Cell type and time point are not known. The rearrangement uses TRBV3-1 and TRBJ2-7; D possibly corresponds to TRBD1 (5 bases). Sequenced sample: PBMCs or a T cell subset sorted from them (not recorded which). Here the CDR3 reads CASSGASLMWNEQYF. In DNA form, the CDR3 reads TGTGCCAGCAGTGGGGCAAGTCTTATGTGGAACGAGCAGTACTTC.